These T cell receptor beta chains were read from a single sample in a study of T cell responses to AZD1222 COVID-19 vaccine. Profiled with immunoSEQ multiplex PCR; TCRdb holds only in-frame clones, not every one. The repertoire consists of around 100,000 clones, with just under 90% occurring once and the leading ten covering approximately 15%. The sample was peripheral blood, taken on day 0 of AZD1222 vaccination. All receptors come from an adult in good health. Both conserved end residues are part of each CDR3. A D gene is named only where the DNA matches it firmly. Clone size is not always given. Where it is, it says once, few, many or a class for expanded clones.

>NA|TRBV19|NA|TRBJ1-2
CASNVWKDGRGYTF
TGTGCCAGTAACGTCTGGAAGGACGGTCGGGGCTACACCTTC
>NA|TRBV10-3|NA|TRBJ1-6
CAISVQGRNSPLHF
TGTGCCATCAGTGTTCAGGGAAGAAATTCACCCCTCCACTTT
>once|TRBV7-9|TRBD1|TRBJ1-1
CASSVKTGYAGGAFF
TGTGCCAGCAGCGTAAAGACAGGGTATGCGGGCGGGGCTTTCTTT
>NA|TRBV3-1/TRBV3-2|NA|TRBJ2-1
CASSSGRINVDEQFF
TGTGCCAGCAGCTCCGGACGGATCAACGTGGATGAGCAGTTCTTC
>NA|TRBV2|NA|TRBJ1-1
CASSGQNTEAFF
TGTGCCAGCAGTGGACAGAACACTGAAGCTTTCTTT
>NA|TRBV10-2|TRBD1|TRBJ1-2
CASSSPRTGHYGYTF
TGCGCCAGCAGTAGCCCCCGGACAGGGCACTATGGCTACACCTTC
>NA|TRBV7-8|NA|TRBJ1-3
CASSLERRGFSGNTIYF
TGTGCCAGCAGCTTAGAAAGACGGGGATTCTCTGGAAACACCATATATTTT
>NA|TRBV5-1|TRBD1|TRBJ2-3
CASSPATRDRLFVTQYF
TGCGCCAGCAGCCCTGCAACCCGGGACAGACTTTTCGTTACGCAGTATTTT
>NA|TRBV23-1|TRBD1|TRBJ1-2
CASSPRDRTYGYTF
TGCGCCAGCAGCCCCCGGGACAGGACGTATGGCTACACCTTC
>NA|TRBV11-3|NA|TRBJ2-2
CASNKKGGAIPGELFF
TGTGCCAGCAACAAGAAGGGGGGAGCTATACCCGGGGAGCTGTTTTTT
>NA|TRBV6-5|TRBD1|TRBJ2-1
CASTGTENNEQFF
TGTGCCAGTACCGGGACAGAAAACAATGAGCAGTTCTTC
>NA|TRBV5-1|NA|TRBJ2-1
CASSPGPLGNEQFF
TGCGCCAGCAGCCCGGGGCCTTTGGGAAATGAGCAGTTCTTC
>NA|TRBV6-1|NA|TRBJ1-1
CASSDGPKVFTTEAFF
TGTGCCAGCAGTGACGGGCCCAAGGTTTTCACGACTGAAGCTTTCTTT
>NA|TRBV10-3|TRBD1|TRBJ2-7
CAIRIRDRGSEQYF
TGTGCCATCAGAATCCGGGACAGGGGAAGTGAGCAGTACTTC
>NA|TRBV15|TRBD1|TRBJ1-2
CATSRGGQTNYGYTF
TGTGCCACCAGCAGGGGGGGACAGACCAACTATGGCTACACCTTC
>NA|TRBV7-9|NA|TRBJ1-1
CASSRAKGSLNTEAFF
TGTGCCAGCAGCCGGGCTAAAGGAAGTCTGAACACTGAAGCTTTCTTT
>NA|TRBV23-1|TRBD2|TRBJ2-7
CASTHRGDFYEQYF
TGCGCCAGCACTCACCGGGGGGATTTCTACGAGCAGTACTTC
>NA|TRBV28|NA|TRBJ1-2
CASSSDGHTYGYTF
TGTGCCAGCAGTTCAGACGGTCACACCTATGGCTACACCTTC
>NA|TRBV29-1|NA|TRBJ2-2
CSAVRGSSPSGELFF
TGCAGCGCCGTTCGGGGTTCAAGTCCTTCCGGGGAGCTGTTTTTT
>once|TRBV5-4|TRBD2|TRBJ2-7
CASSLAGGRAAEQYF
TGTGCCAGCAGCTTGGCCGGCGGGAGGGCCGCCGAGCAGTACTTC
>NA|TRBV6-5|NA|TRBJ2-5
CASSRGGGFVETQYF
TGTGCCAGCAGCCGGGGTGGAGGGTTCGTTGAGACCCAGTACTTC
>NA|TRBV19|NA|TRBJ1-6
CASSWMGGANSPLHF
TGTGCCAGTAGTTGGATGGGCGGGGCCAATTCACCCCTCCACTTT
>NA|TRBV9|TRBD2|TRBJ2-3
CASSAAALAGAIRGEGTQYF
TGTGCCAGCAGCGCCGCCGCTCTAGCGGGAGCGATCAGGGGGGAGGGTACGCAGTATTTT
>NA|TRBV3-1/TRBV3-2|NA|TRBJ1-6
CASSQGHSYSPLHF
TGTGCCAGCAGCCAAGGGCACAGCTATTCACCCCTCCACTTT
>NA|TRBV3-1/TRBV3-2|TRBD1|TRBJ1-2
CASSPLGQGGYGYTF
TGTGCCAGCAGCCCCCTAGGACAGGGGGGCTATGGCTACACCTTC
>NA|TRBV6-4|NA|TRBJ2-2
CASSEQANTGELFF
TGTGCCAGCAGTGAACAGGCGAACACCGGGGAGCTGTTTTTT
>once|TRBV6-2/TRBV6-3|TRBD1|TRBJ2-7
CASTPGDRGYEQYF
TGTGCCAGCACCCCCGGGGACAGGGGTTACGAGCAGTACTTC
>NA|TRBV7-2|NA|TRBJ1-6
CASSLGSGRNSPLHF
TGTGCCAGCAGCTTAGGTTCAGGGCGTAATTCACCCCTCCACTTT